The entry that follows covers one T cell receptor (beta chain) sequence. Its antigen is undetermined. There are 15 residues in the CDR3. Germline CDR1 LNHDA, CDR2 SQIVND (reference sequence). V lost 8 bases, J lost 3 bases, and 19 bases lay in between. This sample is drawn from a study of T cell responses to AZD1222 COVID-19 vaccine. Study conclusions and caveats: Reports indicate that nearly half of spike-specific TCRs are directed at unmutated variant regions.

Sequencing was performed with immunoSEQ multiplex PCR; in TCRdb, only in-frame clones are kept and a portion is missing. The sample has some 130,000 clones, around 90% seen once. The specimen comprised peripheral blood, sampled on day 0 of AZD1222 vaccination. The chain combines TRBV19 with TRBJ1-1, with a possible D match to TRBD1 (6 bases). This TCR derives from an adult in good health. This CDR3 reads CASFTGRDSYTEAFF. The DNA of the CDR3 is TGTGCCAGTTTTACAGGGCGCGATTCGTACACTGAAGCTTTCTTT.